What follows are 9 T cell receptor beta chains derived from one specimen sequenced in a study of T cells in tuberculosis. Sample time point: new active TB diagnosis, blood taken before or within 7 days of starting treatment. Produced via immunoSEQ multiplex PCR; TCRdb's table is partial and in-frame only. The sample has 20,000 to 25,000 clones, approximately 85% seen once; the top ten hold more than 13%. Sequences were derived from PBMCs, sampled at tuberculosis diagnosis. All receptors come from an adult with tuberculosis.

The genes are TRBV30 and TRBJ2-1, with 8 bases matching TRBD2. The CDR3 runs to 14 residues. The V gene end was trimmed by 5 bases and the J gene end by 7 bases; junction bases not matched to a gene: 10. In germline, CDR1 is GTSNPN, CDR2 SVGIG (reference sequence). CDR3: CAWDGAGDKNEQFF. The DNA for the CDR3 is TGTGCCTGGGATGGAGCGGGAGATAAAAATGAGCAGTTCTTC.

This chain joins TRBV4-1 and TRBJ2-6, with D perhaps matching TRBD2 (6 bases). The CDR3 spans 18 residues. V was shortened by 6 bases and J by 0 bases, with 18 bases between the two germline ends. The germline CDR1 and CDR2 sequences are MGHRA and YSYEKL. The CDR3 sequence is CASSHLQGLTSGANVLTF. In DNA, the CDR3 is TGCGCCAGCAGTCACCTCCAGGGACTCACCTCTGGGGCCAACGTCCTGACTTTC.

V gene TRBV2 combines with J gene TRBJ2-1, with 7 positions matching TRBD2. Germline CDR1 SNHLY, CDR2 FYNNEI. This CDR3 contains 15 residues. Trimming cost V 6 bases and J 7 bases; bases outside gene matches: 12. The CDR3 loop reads CASRELIVGGNEQFF. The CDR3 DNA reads TGTGCCAGCAGAGAACTCATAGTCGGGGGGAATGAGCAGTTCTTC.

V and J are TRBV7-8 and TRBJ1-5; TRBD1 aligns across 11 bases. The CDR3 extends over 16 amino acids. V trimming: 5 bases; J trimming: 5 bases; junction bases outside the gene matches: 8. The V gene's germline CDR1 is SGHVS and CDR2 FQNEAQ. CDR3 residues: CASSTWTGGVDQPQHF. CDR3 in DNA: TGTGCCAGCAGCACATGGACAGGGGGCGTGGATCAGCCCCAGCATTTT.

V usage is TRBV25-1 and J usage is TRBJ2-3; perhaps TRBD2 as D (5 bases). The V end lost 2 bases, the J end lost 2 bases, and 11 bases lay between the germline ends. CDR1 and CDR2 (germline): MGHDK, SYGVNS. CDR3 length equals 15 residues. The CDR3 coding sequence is TGTGCCAGCAGTGAAATGAGGGTCTTCACAGATACGCAGTATTTT. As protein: CASSEMRVFTDTQYF. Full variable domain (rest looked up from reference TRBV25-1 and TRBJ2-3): EADIYQTPRYLVIGTGKKITLECSQTMGHDKMYWYQQDPGMELHLIHYSYGVNSTEKGDLSSESTVSRIRTEHFPLTLESARPSHTSQYLCASSEMRVFTDTQYFGPGTRLTVL.

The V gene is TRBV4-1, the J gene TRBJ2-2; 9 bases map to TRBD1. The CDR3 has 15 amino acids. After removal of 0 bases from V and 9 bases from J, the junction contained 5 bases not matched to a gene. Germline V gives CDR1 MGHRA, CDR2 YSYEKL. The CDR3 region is CASSQDSGTGRELFF. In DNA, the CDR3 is TGCGCCAGCAGCCAAGATTCCGGGACAGGGAGGGAGCTGTTTTTT.

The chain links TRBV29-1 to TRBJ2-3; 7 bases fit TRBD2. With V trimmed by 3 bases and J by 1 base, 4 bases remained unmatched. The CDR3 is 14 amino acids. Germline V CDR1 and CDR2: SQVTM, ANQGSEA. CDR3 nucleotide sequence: TGCAGCGTTGACGGCCTAGCGGGCACAGATACGCAGTATTTT. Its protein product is CSVDGLAGTDTQYF.

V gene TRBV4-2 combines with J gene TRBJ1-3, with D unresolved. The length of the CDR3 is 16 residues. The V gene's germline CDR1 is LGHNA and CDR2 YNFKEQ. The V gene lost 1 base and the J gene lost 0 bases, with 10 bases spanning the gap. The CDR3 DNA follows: TGTGCCAGCAGCCAAGGATTTTTGAGCTCTGGAAACACCATATATTTT. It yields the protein CASSQGFLSSGNTIYF.

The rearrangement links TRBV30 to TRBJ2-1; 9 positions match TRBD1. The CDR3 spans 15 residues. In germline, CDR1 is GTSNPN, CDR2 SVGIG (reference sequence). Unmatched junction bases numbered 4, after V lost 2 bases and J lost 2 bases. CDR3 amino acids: CAWSSGQGTYNEQFF. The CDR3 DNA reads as TGTGCCTGGAGTTCCGGACAGGGGACCTACAATGAGCAGTTCTTC.